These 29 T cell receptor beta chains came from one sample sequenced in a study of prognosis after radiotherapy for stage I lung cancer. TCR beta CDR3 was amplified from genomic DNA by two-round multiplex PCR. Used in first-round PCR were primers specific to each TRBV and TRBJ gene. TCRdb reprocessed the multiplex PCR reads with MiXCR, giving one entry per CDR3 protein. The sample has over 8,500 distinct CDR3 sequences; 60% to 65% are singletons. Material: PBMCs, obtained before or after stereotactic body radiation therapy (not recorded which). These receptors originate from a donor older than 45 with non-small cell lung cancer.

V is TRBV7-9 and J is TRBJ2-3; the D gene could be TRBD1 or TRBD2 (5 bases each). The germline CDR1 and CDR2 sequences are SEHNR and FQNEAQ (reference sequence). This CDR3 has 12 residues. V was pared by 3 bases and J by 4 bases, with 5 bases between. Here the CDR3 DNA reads TGTGCCAGCAGCTTGGGGGCAGATACGCAGTATTTT. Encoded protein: CASSLGADTQYF.

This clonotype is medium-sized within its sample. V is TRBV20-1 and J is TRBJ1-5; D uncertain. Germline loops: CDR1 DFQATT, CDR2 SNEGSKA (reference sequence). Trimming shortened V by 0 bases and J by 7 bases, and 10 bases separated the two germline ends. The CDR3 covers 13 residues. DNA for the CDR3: TGCAGTGCTAGAGAGGGAGGAGGACAGCCCCAGCATTTT. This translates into CSAREGGGQPQHF.

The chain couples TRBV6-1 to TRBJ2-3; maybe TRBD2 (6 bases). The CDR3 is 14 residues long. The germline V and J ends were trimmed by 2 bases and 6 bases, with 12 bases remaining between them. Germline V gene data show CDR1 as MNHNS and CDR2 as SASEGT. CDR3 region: CASSERRGSDTQYF. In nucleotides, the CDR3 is TGTGCCAGCAGTGAAAGGAGGGGATCGGATACGCAGTATTTT.

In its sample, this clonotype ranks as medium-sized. CDR3 residues: CASRWGLAGQETQYF. For the CDR3, the DNA is TGTGCCAGCAGGTGGGGCTTAGCGGGCCAAGAGACCCAGTACTTC. The chain couples TRBV6-1 to TRBJ2-5; 7 nucleotides agree with TRBD2. The CDR3 length is 15 residues. Germline V gene lookup returns CDR1 MNHNS and CDR2 SASEGT. The junction had 8 bases not matched to a gene; V was cut back by 6 bases and J by 1 base.

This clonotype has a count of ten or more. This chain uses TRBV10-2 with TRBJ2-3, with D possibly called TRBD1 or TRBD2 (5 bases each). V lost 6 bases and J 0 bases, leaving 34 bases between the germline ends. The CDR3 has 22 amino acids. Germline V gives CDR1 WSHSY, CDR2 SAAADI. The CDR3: CASRGERNPYGVIRASTDTQYF. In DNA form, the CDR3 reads TGCGCCAGCAGGGGGGAGCGGAATCCCTACGGAGTAATAAGAGCTAGCACAGATACGCAGTATTTT.

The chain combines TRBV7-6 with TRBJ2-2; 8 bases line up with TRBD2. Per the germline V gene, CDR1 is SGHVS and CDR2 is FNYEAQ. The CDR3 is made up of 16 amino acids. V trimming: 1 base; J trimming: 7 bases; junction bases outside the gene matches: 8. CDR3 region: CASSLERGTRGGELFF. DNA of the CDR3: TGTGCCAGCAGCTTAGAGCGGGGGACCCGCGGCGGGGAGCTGTTTTTT. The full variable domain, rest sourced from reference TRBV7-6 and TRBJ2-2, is GAGVSQSPRYKVTKRGQDVALRCDPISGHVSLYWYRQALGQGPEFLTYFNYEAQQDKSGLPNDRFSAERPEGSISTLTIQRTEQRDSAMYRCASSLERGTRGGELFFGEGSRLTVL.

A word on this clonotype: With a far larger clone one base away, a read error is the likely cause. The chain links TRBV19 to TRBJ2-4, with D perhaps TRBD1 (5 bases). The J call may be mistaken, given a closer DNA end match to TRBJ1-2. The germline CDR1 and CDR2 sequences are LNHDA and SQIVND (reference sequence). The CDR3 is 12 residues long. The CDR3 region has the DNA TGTGCCAGTAGTATGGGGGGGACTGGCTACACCTTC. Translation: CASSMGGTGYTF.

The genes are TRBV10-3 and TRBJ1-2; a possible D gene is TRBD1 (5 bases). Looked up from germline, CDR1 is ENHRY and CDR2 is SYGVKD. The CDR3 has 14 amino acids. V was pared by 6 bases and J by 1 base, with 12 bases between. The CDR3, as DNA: TGTGCCATCAGGGAGACAGTCAGTAACTATGGCTACACCTTC. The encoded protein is CAIRETVSNYGYTF.

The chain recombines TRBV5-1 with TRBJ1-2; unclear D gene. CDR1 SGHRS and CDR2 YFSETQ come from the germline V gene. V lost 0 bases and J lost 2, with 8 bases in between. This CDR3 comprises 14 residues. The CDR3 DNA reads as TGCGCCAGCAGCTTGGACAGTACCAACTATGGCTACACCTTC. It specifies CASSLDSTNYGYTF. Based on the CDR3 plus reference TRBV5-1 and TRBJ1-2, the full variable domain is KAGVTQTPRYLIKTRGQQVTLSCSPISGHRSVSWYQQTPGQGLQFLFEYFSETQRNKGNFPGRFSGRQFSNSRSEMNVSTLELGDSALYLCASSLDSTNYGYTFGSGTRLTVV.

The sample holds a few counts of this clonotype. The CDR3 region has the DNA TGCAGTGCTAGGTCCCAGGACAGGGGTAACACTGAAGCTTTCTTT. Translated: CSARSQDRGNTEAFF. The V call is TRBV20-1, the J call TRBJ1-1; 9 bases agree with TRBD1. The CDR3 is 15 amino acids. V lost 3 bases, J lost 2 bases, and 7 bases stayed unmatched. CDR1 DFQATT and CDR2 SNEGSKA come from the germline V gene (reference sequence).

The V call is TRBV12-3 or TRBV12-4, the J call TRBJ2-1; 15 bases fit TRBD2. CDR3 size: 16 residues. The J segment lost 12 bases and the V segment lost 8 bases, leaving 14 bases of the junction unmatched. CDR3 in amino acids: CASGYRTSGRGSGQFF. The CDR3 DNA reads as TGTGCCAGCGGATACCGGACTAGCGGGAGGGGTAGTGGGCAGTTCTTC.

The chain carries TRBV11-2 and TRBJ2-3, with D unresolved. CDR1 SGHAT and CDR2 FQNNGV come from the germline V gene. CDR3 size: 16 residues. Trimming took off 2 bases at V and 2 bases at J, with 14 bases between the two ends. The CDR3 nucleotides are TGTGCCAGCAGCTTACTAAATCCGGATCTCACAGATACGCAGTATTTT. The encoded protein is CASSLLNPDLTDTQYF.

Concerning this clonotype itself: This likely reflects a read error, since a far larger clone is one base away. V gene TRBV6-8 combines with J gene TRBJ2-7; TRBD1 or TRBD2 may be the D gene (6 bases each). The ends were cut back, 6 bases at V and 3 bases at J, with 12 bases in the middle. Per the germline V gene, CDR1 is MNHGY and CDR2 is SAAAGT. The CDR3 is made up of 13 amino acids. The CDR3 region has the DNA TGTGCCAGCAGAGACAGGACTAACTACGAGCAGTACTTC. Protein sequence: CASRDRTNYEQYF.

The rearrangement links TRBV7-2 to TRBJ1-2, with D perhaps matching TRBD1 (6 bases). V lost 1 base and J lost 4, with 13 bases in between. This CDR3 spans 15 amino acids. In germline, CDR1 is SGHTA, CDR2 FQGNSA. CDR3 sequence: CASSLVATGAYGYTF. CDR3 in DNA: TGTGCCAGCAGCTTAGTGGCGACAGGAGCCTATGGCTACACCTTC.

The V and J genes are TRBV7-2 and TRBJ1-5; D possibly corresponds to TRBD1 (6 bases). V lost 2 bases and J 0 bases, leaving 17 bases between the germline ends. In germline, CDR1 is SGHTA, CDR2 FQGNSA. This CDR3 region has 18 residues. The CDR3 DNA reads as TGTGCCAGCAGCTTACAGAGAAGTCTACAGGGTAGCAATCAGCCCCAGCATTTT. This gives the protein CASSLQRSLQGSNQPQHF.

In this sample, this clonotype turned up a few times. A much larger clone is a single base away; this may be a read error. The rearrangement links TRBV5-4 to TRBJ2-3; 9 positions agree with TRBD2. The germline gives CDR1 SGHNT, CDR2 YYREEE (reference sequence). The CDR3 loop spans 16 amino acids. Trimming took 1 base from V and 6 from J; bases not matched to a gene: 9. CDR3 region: CASSLLAGVTHDTQYF. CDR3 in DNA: TGTGCCAGCAGCTTGTTAGCGGGAGTAACCCACGATACGCAGTATTTT.

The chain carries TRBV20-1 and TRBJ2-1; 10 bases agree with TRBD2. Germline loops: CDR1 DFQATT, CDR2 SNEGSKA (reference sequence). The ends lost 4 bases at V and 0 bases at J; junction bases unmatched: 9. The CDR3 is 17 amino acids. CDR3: CSAISGRASYSYNEQFF. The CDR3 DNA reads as TGCAGTGCTATCAGCGGGAGGGCCTCTTACTCCTACAATGAGCAGTTCTTC.

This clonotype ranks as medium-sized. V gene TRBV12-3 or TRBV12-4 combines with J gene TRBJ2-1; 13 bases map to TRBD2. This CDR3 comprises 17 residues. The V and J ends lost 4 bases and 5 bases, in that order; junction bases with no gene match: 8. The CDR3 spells CASSSPWTSGSNNEQFF. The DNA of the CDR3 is TGTGCCAGCAGTTCACCCTGGACTAGCGGGAGTAACAATGAGCAGTTCTTC.

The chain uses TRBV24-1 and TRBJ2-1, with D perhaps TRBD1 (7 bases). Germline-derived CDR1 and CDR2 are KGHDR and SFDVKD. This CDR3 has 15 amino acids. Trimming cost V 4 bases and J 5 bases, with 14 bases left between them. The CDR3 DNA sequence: TGTGCCACCAGTGACTGGCAGGGGGAGGACAATGAGCAGTTCTTC. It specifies CATSDWQGEDNEQFF.

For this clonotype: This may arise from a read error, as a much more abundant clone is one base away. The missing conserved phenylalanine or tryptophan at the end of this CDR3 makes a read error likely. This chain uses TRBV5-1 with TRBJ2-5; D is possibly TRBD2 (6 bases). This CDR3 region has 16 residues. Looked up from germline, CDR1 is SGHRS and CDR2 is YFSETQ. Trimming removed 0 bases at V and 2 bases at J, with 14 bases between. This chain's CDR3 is CASSLGRGQLQETQYL. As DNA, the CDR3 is TGCGCCAGCAGCTTGGGGAGGGGCCAACTACAAGAGACCCAGTACCTC.

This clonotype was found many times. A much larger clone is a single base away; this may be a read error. CDR3 loop: CAGSHPSGSYNEQFF. The CDR3 coding sequence is TGTGCCGGCAGCCACCCTAGCGGGAGTTACAATGAGCAGTTCTTC. The chain employs TRBV7-9 and TRBJ2-1; 10 positions match TRBD2. This CDR3 spans 15 amino acids. Germline V gene lookup returns CDR1 SEHNR and CDR2 FQNEAQ (reference sequence).

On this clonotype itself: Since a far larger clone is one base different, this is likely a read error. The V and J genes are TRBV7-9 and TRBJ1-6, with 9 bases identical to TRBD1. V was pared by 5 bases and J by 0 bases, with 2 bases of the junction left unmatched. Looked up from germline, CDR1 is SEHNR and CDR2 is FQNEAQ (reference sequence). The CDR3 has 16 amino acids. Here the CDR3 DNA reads TGTGCCAGCAGCGGACAGGGGAGCTCCTATAATTCACCCCTCCACTTT. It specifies CASSGQGSSYNSPLHF. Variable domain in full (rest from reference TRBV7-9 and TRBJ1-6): DTGVSQNPRHKITKRGQNVTFRCDPISEHNRLYWYRQTLGQGPEFLTYFQNEAQLEKSRLLSDRFSAERPKGSFSTLEIQRTEQGDSAMYLCASSGQGSSYNSPLHFGNGTRLTVT.

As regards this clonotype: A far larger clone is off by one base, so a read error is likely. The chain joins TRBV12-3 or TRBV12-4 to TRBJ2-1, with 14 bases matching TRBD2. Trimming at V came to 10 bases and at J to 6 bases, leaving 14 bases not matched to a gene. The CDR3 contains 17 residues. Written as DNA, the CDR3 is TGTGCCAATAGCGATACTACGGGACTAGCGGGAGTCAATGAGCAGTTCTTC. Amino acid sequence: CANSDTTGLAGVNEQFF.

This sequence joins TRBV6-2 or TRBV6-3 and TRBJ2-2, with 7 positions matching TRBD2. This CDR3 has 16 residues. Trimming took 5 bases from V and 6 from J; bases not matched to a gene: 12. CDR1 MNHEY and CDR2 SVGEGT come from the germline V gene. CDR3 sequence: CASSESGGVGSGELFF. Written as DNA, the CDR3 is TGTGCCAGCAGTGAGAGTGGGGGGGTCGGGTCCGGGGAGCTGTTTTTT.

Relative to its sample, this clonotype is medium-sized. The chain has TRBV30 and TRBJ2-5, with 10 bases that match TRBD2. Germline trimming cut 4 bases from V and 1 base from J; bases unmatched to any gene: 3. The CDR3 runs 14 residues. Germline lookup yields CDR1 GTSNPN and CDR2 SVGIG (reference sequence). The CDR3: CAWIAGGFQETQYF. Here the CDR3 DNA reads TGTGCCTGGATAGCGGGAGGATTCCAAGAGACCCAGTACTTC.

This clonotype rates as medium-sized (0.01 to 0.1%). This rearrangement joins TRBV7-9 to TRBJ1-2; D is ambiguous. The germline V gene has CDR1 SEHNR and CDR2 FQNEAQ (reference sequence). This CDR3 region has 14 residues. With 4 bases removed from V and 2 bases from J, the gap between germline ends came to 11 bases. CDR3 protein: CASSSESGNYGYTF. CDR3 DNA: TGTGCCAGCAGCTCCGAATCGGGGAACTATGGCTACACCTTC.

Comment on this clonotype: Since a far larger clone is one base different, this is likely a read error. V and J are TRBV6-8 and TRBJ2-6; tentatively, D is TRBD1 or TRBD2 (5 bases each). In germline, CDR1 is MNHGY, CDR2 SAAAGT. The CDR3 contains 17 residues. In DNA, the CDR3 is TGTGCCAGCAATTCCGGGACGGCAAGCTCTGGGGCCAACGTCCCGACTTTC. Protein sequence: CASNSGTASSGANVPTF.

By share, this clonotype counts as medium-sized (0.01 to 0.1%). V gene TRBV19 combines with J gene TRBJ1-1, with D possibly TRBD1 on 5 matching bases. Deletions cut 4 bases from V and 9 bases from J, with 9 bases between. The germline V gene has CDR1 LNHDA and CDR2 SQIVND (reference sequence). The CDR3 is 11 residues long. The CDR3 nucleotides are TGTGCCAGTAGTACAGGGTGGCAAGCTTTCTTT. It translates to CASSTGWQAFF.

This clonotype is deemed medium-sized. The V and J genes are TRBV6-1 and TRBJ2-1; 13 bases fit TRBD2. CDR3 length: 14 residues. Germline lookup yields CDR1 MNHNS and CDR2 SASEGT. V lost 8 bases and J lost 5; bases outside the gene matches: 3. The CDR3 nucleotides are TGTGCCAGCGAGGGACTAGCGGGGCACAATGAGCAGTTCTTC. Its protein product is CASEGLAGHNEQFF.